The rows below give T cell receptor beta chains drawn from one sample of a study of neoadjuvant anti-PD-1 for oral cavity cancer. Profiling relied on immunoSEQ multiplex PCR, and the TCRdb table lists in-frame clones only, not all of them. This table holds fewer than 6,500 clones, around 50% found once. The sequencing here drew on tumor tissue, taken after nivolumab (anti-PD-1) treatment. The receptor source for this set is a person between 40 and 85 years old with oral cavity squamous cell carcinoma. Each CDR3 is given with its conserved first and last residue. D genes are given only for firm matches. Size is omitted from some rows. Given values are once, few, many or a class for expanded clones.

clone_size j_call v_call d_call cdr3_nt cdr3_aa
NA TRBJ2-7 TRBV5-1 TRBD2 TGCGCCAGCGAGGGCCTGAGCGGGAGTAGAACCTACGAGCAGTACTTC CASEGLSGSRTYEQYF
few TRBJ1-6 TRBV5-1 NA TGCGCCAGCAGCGAAAAGGACGGTTTCTCCTATAATTCACCCCTCCACTTT CASSEKDGFSYNSPLHF
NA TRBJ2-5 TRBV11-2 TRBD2 TGTGCCAGCAGACTGTCCCTAGCGGGGGACCCGCAAGAGACCCAGTACTTC CASRLSLAGDPQETQYF
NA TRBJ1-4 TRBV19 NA TGTGCCAGTAGTATGGGCAGGGGTGGTGAAAAACTGTTTTTT CASSMGRGGEKLFF
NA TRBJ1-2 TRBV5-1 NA TGCGCCAGCAGCCCCCTCCAGGGCACCTATGGCTACACCTTC CASSPLQGTYGYTF
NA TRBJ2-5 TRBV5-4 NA TGTGCCAGCAGCTTGGACGGGATGGGGGAAGAGACCCAGTACTTC CASSLDGMGEETQYF
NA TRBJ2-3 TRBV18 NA TGTGCCAGCTCTCTGAACAGGGTATCAGGCACAGATACGCAGTATTTT CASSLNRVSGTDTQYF
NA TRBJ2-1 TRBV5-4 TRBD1 TGTGCCAGCAGCTTGGCTTGGGGGACAGGGGACAATGAGCAGTTCTTC CASSLAWGTGDNEQFF
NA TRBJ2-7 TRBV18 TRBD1 TGTGCCAGCTCACCCGGGACAGGTCAAGAGCAGTACTTC CASSPGTGQEQYF
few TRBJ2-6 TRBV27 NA TGTGCCAGCAGTATATCGGGACTTCCCTCTGGGGCCAACGTCCTGACTTTC CASSISGLPSGANVLTF
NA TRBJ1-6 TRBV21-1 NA TGTGCCAGCAGCGGGAGGGACAGCTCCTATAATTCACCCCTCCACTTT CASSGRDSSYNSPLHF
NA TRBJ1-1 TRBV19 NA TGTGCCAGTAGTATGGGGATTACTGAAGCTTTCTTT CASSMGITEAFF
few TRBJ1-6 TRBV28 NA TGTGCCAGCAAAAGGGGTCTGATCCGGAGCAATTCACCCCTCCACTTT CASKRGLIRSNSPLHF
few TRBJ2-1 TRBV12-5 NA TGTGCTAGTGGTTTGGGAATTGGAGACAATGAGCAGTTCTTC CASGLGIGDNEQFF
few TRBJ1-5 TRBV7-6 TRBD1 TGTGCCAGCAGCCCCCAGGGGGGGCGAGATCAGCCCCAGCATTTT CASSPQGGRDQPQHF
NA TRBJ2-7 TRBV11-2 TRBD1 TGTGCTTCGCATCCGGGACAGTACACCTACGAGCAGTACTTC CASHPGQYTYEQYF
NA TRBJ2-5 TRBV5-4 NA TGTGCCAGCAGCTTGGCGGTAGGGGAGACCCAGTACTTC CASSLAVGETQYF
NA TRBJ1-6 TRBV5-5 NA TGTGCCAGCAGCGCGGCTGCCAATTCACCCCTCCACTTT CASSAAANSPLHF
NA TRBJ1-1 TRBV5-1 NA TGCGCCAGCTTCAACACAGGAGAGAACACTGAAGCTTTCTTT CASFNTGENTEAFF
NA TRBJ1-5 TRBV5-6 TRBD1 TGTGCCAGCAGCTCGACAGGGGGTCAGCCCCAGCATTTT CASSSTGGQPQHF
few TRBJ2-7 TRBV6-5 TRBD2 TGTGCCAGCAGTTTGGGGCGGGGGGGCTCCTACGAGCAGTACTTC CASSLGRGGSYEQYF
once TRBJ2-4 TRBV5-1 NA TGCGCCAGCAGCTTGGTTCAGGACTCTATGCTAGCCAAAAACATTCAGTACTTC CASSLVQDSMLAKNIQYF
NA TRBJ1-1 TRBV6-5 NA TGTGCCAGCAGTTACTCGGCGGCCTCAGGGCAGCATGAAGCTTTCTTT CASSYSAASGQHEAFF
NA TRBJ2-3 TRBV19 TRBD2 TGTGCCAGTAGTAAGGTGACTAGCGGGACTAGCACAGATACGCAGTATTTT CASSKVTSGTSTDTQYF
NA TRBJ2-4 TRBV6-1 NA TGTGCCAGCAGTGAAGACGGACAGAAAGCCAAAAACATTCAGTACTTC CASSEDGQKAKNIQYF
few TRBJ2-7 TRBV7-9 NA TGTGCCAGCAGCCCCGTCGGGGCCCTAGGCCAGCAGTACTTC CASSPVGALGQQYF
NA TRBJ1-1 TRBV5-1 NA TGCGCCAGCAGCTGGGCCCGGGCCCAGGGCACTGAAGCTTTCTTT CASSWARAQGTEAFF
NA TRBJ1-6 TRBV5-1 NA TGCGCCAGCAGCTTCGCGGCGGATTCACCCCTCCACTTT CASSFAADSPLHF
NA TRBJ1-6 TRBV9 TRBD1 TGTGCCAGCAGCCCCCGGGACAGGGGGTCGGATTCACCCCTCCACTTT CASSPRDRGSDSPLHF
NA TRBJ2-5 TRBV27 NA TGTGCCAGCAGTCCTATCGACAGGCAAGAGACCCAGTACTTC CASSPIDRQETQYF
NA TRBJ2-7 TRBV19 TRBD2 TGTGCCAGTAGTATTTCGGCTAGCGGGAACTACGAGCAGTACTTC CASSISASGNYEQYF
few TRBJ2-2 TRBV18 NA TGTGCCAGCTCACCTCGACCGGGTACGGACGGGGAGCTGTTTTTT CASSPRPGTDGELFF
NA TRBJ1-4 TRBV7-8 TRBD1 TGTGCCAGCAGCTTAGGGGCACAGGGGGGTGAAAAACTGTTTTTT CASSLGAQGGEKLFF
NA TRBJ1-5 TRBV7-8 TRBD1 TGTGCCAGCAGCTCAGGACAGGGGAGTCAGCCCCAGCATTTT CASSSGQGSQPQHF
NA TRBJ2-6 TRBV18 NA TGTGCCAGCTCACCTGGGGCCAACGTCCTGACTTTC CASSPGANVLTF
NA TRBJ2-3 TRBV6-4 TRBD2 TGTGCCAGCAGTCCAATCGGGACTAGCGGGAGGACGACAGATACGCAGTATTTT CASSPIGTSGRTTDTQYF
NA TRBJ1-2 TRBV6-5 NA TGTGCCAGCAGTTACTCGGGTAACTATGGCTACACCTTC CASSYSGNYGYTF
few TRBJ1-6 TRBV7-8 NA TGTGCCAGCAGCTCGAGAGGAAACAATTCACCCCTCCACTTT CASSSRGNNSPLHF
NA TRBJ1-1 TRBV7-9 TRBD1 TGTGCCAGCAGCCCCCAGACAGGGATGAACACTGAAGCTTTCTTT CASSPQTGMNTEAFF
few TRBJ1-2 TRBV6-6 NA TGTGCCAGCAGTTTCGGCCCGACGAATGGCTACACCTTC CASSFGPTNGYTF
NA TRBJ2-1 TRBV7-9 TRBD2 TGTGCCAGCAGCTCTTACCCCGGGACTAGCGCCAACAATGAGCAGTTCTTC CASSSYPGTSANNEQFF
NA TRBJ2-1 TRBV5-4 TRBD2 TGTGCCAGCAGCTTGACCGGGACTAGTTCTTACAATGAGCAGTTCTTC CASSLTGTSSYNEQFF